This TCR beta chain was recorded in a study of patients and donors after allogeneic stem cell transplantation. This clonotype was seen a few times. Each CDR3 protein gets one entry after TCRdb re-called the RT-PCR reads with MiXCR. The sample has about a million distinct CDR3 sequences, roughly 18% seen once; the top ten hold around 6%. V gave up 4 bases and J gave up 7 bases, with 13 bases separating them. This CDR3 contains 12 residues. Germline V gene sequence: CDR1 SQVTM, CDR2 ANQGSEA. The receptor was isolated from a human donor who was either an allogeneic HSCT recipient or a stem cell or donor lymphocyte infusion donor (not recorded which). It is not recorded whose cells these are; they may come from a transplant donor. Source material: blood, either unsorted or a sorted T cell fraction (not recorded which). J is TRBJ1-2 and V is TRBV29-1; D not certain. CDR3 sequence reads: CSVVRVTGGYTF. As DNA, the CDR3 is TGCAGCGTTGTTCGTGTTACGGGTGGCTACACCTTC.